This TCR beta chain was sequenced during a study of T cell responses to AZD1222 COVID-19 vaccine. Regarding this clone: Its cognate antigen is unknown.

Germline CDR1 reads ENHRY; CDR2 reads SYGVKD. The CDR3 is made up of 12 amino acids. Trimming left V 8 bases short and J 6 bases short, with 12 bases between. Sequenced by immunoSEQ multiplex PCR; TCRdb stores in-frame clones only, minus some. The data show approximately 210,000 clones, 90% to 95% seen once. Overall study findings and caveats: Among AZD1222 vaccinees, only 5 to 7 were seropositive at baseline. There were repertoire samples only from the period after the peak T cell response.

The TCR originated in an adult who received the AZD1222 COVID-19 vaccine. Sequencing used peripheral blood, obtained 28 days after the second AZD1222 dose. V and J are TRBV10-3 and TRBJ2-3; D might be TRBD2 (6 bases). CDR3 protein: CAISTAGDTQYF. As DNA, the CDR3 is TGTGCCATCTCCACGGCGGGGGATACGCAGTATTTT.